The clone carrying this T cell receptor beta chain was found a few times. As yet, its antigen is unknown. TCRdb called the reads again in MiXCR, with one record for every CDR3 protein. The table has 62,000 or so distinct CDR3 sequences, 20% to 25% seen once; the top ten hold under 85%. This record comes from a study of T cell repertoires in cytomegalovirus infection. At the level of the study: Public TCR beta signatures indicated both CMV infection and matching HLA type.

The V gene lost 7 bases and the J gene lost 6 bases, with 15 bases spanning the gap. This CDR3 comprises 13 residues. Notes on the study in general: The ex vivo response was dominated by HLA-C-restricted CMV-specific TCR beta clonotypes.

The sample here was CD8+ T cells from cultured PBMCs, taken from culture after CMV antigen stimulation. The chain employs TRBV12-3 or TRBV12-4 and TRBJ1-1, with D possibly TRBD1 on 5 matching bases. The sequence was obtained from a human donor in good health (CMV status not recorded). Some clones in this sample may be carry-over from other donors' samples. Here the CDR3 reads CASTPDEGAEAFF. The CDR3 DNA follows: TGTGCCAGCACCCCGGACGAAGGGGCTGAAGCTTTCTTT.